The entry below describes one TCR beta chain. It has no known antigen specificity. No per-base quality is available; no much larger clone lies one base away. This sample was taken from a study of blood T cell repertoires in COVID-19 (TCRdb year 2020). Looking at the study overall: Samples from collaborators originated in the United States, Italy and Spain and spanned both the acute and convalescent phases of COVID-19. The prospective study material was composed of cDNA or gDNA derived from T cells, B-cell-depleted T cells, or PBMCs. Deeply sampled blood TCRbeta repertoires from subjects exposed to, actively infected with, or recovered from COVID-19 were included in the dataset. The repertoires were made available in a free public database intended to serve as a resource for research on the immune response to SARS-CoV-2. The samples were drawn from the first 160 participants of the ongoing ImmuneRACE study and from 1,254 subjects provided by 6 global collaborators. A de-identified subject ID, COVID-19 status, age in years and sex were almost always included in the sample metadata. Where available, HLA class I and class II types were obtained from metadata supplied by the sample provider rather than from assay-based typing. General study outcomes and caveats: Clinical and demographic metadata were provided uncurated, with the amount varying by source and participant.

Each collaborating institution followed its own protocols to collect whole blood in K2EDTA tubes. Collaborator samples were shipped for TCRbeta analysis as frozen whole blood, isolated PBMCs, or DNA extracted from either sample type. The CDR3 runs 14 residues from the cysteine to the phenylalanine. Left in the record is the CDR3 DNA by itself, 42 bases read in frame from the first base. V and J are trimmed by 3 bases and 3 bases, and the gene matches miss 5 bases of the junction. Via the germline V gene, CDR1 is MGHRA and CDR2 YSYEKL. TCRbeta CDR3 regions were amplified from genomic DNA by means of the immunoSEQ Assay, a bias-controlled multiplex PCR. The study's processing was this. Within the assay, amplification of reference gene primers was used to estimate how many nucleated cells each sample contained. To quantify the absolute abundance of each unique TCRbeta CDR3 rearrangement, sequence reads were collapsed and filtered. Productive Simpson clonality was computed per sample as the square root of Simpson's diversity index over productive rearrangements. In its TCRdb copy, this immuneACCESS table keeps in-frame sequences only and misses some clones. Where compared with another copy, unresolved V genes explain less than half of these, and the others have no known cause. That table is the source of V, J and clone size, and D and trimming were worked out from the DNA. In this sample the table shows about 60,000 clones, 75% to 85% of which occur a single time. The ten largest clones represent about 32% of the sample.

Input material: peripheral blood. Recombination joined TRBV4-1 with TRBJ2-7; the central 7 bases match TRBD1. The sequence derives from a human donor in a cohort sampled during active COVID-19. The DNA is as follows: TGCGCCAGCAGCCAGGGACAGATTTACTACGAGCAGTACTTC. The translation is CASSQGQIYYEQYF.